The T cell receptor beta chain under discussion was sequenced for a study of shared clonotypes between healthy human individuals. Trimming took 2 bases from V and 4 from J, leaving 9 bases between them. Germline-derived CDR1 and CDR2 are SGHRS and YFSETQ. The CDR3 sequence is 14 residues long. TCRdb's copy holds only in-frame clones and misses some; the assay was immunoSEQ multiplex PCR. In the table there are roughly 110,000 clones, around two thirds of which are singletons. V is TRBV5-1 and J is TRBJ1-4; D call uncertain. Sequenced material: memory CD8+ T cells sorted from blood. Subset reported: CD45RO+ cells pooled with CCR7-negative TemRA cells. The sequence was collected from a woman aged 25 to 39 in good health. This chain's CDR3 is CASSFKWGNEKLFF. For the CDR3, the DNA is TGCGCCAGCAGCTTCAAGTGGGGTAATGAAAAACTGTTTTTT.